A selection of T cell receptor beta chains follows, all from one sample in a study of T cell repertoires in cytomegalovirus infection. MiXCR was run by TCRdb on the reads, yielding one entry per CDR3 protein. In the table there are over 150,000 distinct CDR3 sequences, approximately 14% of which are singletons. What was sequenced was PBMCs. The receptors originated from a human donor in good health (CMV status not recorded). Some clones in this sample may be carry-over from other donors' samples. CDR3s include the opening cysteine and the closing phenylalanine or tryptophan. The D gene is left open where the match is weak. The size of a clone is reported for some rows only, either as once, few or many, or as a class for expanded clones.

clone_size: many
v_call: TRBV5-1
j_call: TRBJ2-6
cdr3_length: 18
d_call: TRBD1
cdr3_aa: CASSLWGQANSGANVLTF
cdr3_nt: TGCGCCAGCAGCTTGTGGGGACAGGCAAACTCTGGGGCCAACGTCCTGACTTTC

clone_size: NA
v_call: TRBV12-5
j_call: TRBJ2-1
cdr3_length: 15
d_call: NA
cdr3_aa: CASGFDRSSYNEQFF
cdr3_nt: TGTGCTAGTGGTTTCGACAGGAGCTCCTACAATGAGCAGTTCTTC

clone_size: NA
v_call: TRBV7-9
j_call: TRBJ1-3
cdr3_length: 17
d_call: TRBD1
cdr3_aa: CASSYRGPLDSGNTIYF
cdr3_nt: TGTGCCAGCAGTTACAGGGGCCCTCTTGACTCTGGAAACACCATATATTTT

clone_size: many
v_call: TRBV6-2/TRBV6-3
j_call: TRBJ2-1
cdr3_length: 15
d_call: NA
cdr3_aa: CASSYGSSSYNEQFF
cdr3_nt: TGTGCCAGCAGTTACGGGTCCAGCTCCTACAATGAGCAGTTCTTC

clone_size: NA
v_call: TRBV4-1
j_call: TRBJ2-5
cdr3_length: 14
d_call: TRBD1
cdr3_aa: CASSHDRGEETQYF
cdr3_nt: TGTGCCAGCAGCCATGACAGGGGGGAAGAGACCCAGTACTTC

clone_size: many
v_call: TRBV11-2
j_call: TRBJ1-1
cdr3_length: 17
d_call: TRBD1
cdr3_aa: CASSLGDRDKMNTEAFF
cdr3_nt: TGTGCCAGCAGCTTAGGGGACAGGGATAAGATGAACACTGAAGCTTTCTTT

clone_size: many
v_call: TRBV7-6
j_call: TRBJ2-1
cdr3_length: 13
d_call: NA
cdr3_aa: CASTAWGPNEQFF
cdr3_nt: TGTGCCAGCACCGCCTGGGGGCCCAATGAGCAGTTCTTC

clone_size: many
v_call: TRBV7-2
j_call: TRBJ2-7
cdr3_length: 15
d_call: TRBD2
cdr3_aa: CASSPRVAGVSEQYF
cdr3_nt: TGTGCCAGCAGCCCCCGGGTAGCGGGAGTTTCCGAGCAGTACTTC

clone_size: NA
v_call: TRBV2
j_call: TRBJ1-5
cdr3_length: 13
d_call: NA
cdr3_aa: CASRTFSNQPQHF
cdr3_nt: TGTGCCAGCAGAACGTTTAGCAATCAGCCCCAGCATTTT

clone_size: NA
v_call: TRBV19
j_call: TRBJ2-3
cdr3_length: 13
d_call: NA
cdr3_aa: CASSLSLTDTQYF
cdr3_nt: TGTGCCAGTAGTCTGAGTCTCACAGATACGCAGTATTTT

clone_size: NA
v_call: TRBV2
j_call: TRBJ2-5
cdr3_length: 13
d_call: NA
cdr3_aa: CASTVFGQETQYF
cdr3_nt: TGTGCCAGCACTGTGTTTGGCCAAGAGACCCAGTACTTC

clone_size: NA
v_call: TRBV7-2
j_call: TRBJ2-7
cdr3_length: 11
d_call: NA
cdr3_aa: CASGAEYEQYF
cdr3_nt: TGTGCCAGCGGGGCAGAATACGAGCAGTACTTC

clone_size: many
v_call: TRBV7-2
j_call: TRBJ2-4
cdr3_length: 17
d_call: TRBD1
cdr3_aa: CASSSWGQGAMKNIQYF
cdr3_nt: TGTGCCAGCAGCTCGTGGGGGCAGGGGGCCATGAAAAACATTCAGTACTTC

clone_size: NA
v_call: TRBV11-2
j_call: TRBJ1-1
cdr3_length: 17
d_call: TRBD1
cdr3_aa: CASSLIRTGSVVSEAFF
cdr3_nt: TGTGCCAGCAGCTTAATCAGGACAGGGTCTGTAGTTTCTGAAGCTTTCTTT

clone_size: NA
v_call: TRBV4-1
j_call: TRBJ2-7
cdr3_length: 14
d_call: NA
cdr3_aa: CTSSQAHGAYEQYF
cdr3_nt: TGCACCAGCAGCCAAGCGCACGGTGCCTACGAGCAGTACTTC

clone_size: many
v_call: TRBV10-3
j_call: TRBJ2-5
cdr3_length: 16
d_call: TRBD1
cdr3_aa: CAISETWTGLQETQYF
cdr3_nt: TGTGCCATCAGTGAGACCTGGACAGGGTTACAAGAGACCCAGTACTTC

clone_size: many
v_call: TRBV12-3/TRBV12-4
j_call: TRBJ1-5
cdr3_length: 14
d_call: TRBD1
cdr3_aa: CASRTGPSNQPQHF
cdr3_nt: TGTGCCAGCAGGACAGGGCCTAGCAATCAGCCCCAGCATTTT

clone_size: many
v_call: TRBV5-1
j_call: TRBJ2-5
cdr3_length: 13
d_call: NA
cdr3_aa: CASRGSSIETQYF
cdr3_nt: TGCGCCAGCAGGGGTTCGTCGATAGAGACCCAGTACTTC

clone_size: many
v_call: TRBV7-2
j_call: TRBJ2-7
cdr3_length: 14
d_call: NA
cdr3_aa: CASSLEVGSYEQYF
cdr3_nt: TGTGCCAGCAGCTTAGAGGTTGGATCCTACGAGCAGTACTTC

clone_size: many
v_call: TRBV12-5
j_call: TRBJ2-3
cdr3_length: 16
d_call: TRBD2
cdr3_aa: CASGRGISGSGDTQYF
cdr3_nt: TGTGCTAGTGGTCGAGGGATTAGCGGGAGCGGAGATACGCAGTATTTT

clone_size: few
v_call: TRBV7-2
j_call: TRBJ1-5
cdr3_length: 13
d_call: NA
cdr3_aa: CASSLVFGQPQHF
cdr3_nt: TGTGCCAGCAGCTTAGTGTTCGGTCAGCCCCAGCATTTT

clone_size: NA
v_call: TRBV7-2
j_call: TRBJ2-4
cdr3_length: 17
d_call: TRBD2
cdr3_aa: CASSPKSGMTAKNIQYF
cdr3_nt: TGTGCCAGCAGCCCTAAAAGCGGGATGACGGCCAAAAACATTCAGTACTTC